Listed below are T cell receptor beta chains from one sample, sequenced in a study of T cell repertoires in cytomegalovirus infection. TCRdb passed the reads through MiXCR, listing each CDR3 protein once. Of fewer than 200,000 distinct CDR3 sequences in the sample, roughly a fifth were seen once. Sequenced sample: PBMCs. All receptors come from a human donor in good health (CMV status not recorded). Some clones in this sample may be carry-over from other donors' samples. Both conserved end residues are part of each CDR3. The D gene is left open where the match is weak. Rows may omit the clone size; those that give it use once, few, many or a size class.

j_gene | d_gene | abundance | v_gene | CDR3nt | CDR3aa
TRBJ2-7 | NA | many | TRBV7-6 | TGTGCCAGCAGCTTAGTTCCGGCCGGTACAGGGTCCTACGAGCAGTACTTC | CASSLVPAGTGSYEQYF
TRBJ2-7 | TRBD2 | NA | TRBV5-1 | TGCGCCAGCAGCCGCAGGCGGGAGGGAGAGAGACTAGCGGGAGTCTACGAGCAGTACTTC | CASSRRREGERLAGVYEQYF
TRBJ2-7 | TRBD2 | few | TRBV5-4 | TGTGCCAGCAGCCGCGAAGGTAGCGGGGCGTACGAGCAGTACTTC | CASSREGSGAYEQYF
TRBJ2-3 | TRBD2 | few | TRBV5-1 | TGCGCCAGCAGCCCTGGACTAGCTAGCACAGATACGCAGTATTTT | CASSPGLASTDTQYF
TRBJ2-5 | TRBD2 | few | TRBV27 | TGTGCCAGCAGTTTAACTAGCGGCCCACTGATGAGAGAGACCCAGTACTTC | CASSLTSGPLMRETQYF
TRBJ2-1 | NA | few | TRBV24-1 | TGTGCCACCAGTGATTTTCTCAGTTGGCATGAGCAGTTCTTC | CATSDFLSWHEQFF
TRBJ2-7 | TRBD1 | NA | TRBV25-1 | TGTGCCAGCAGTGAATCGGACAGGTCCTACGAGCAGTACTTC | CASSESDRSYEQYF
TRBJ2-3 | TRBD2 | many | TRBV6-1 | TGTGCCAGCAGCGCAAGCGGGGCGGCCACAGATACGCAGTATTTT | CASSASGAATDTQYF
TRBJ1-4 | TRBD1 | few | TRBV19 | TGTGCCAGTTCAGACAGGGGTGAAAAACTGTTTTTT | CASSDRGEKLFF
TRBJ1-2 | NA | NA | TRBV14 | TGTGCCAGCAGCCCCCGAGGAGCCTATGGCTACACCTTC | CASSPRGAYGYTF
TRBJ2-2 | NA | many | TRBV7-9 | TGTGCCAGCAGACTACCCGACAGGCCGACCGGGGAGCTGTTTTTT | CASRLPDRPTGELFF
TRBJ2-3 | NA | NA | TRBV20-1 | TGCAGTGCTAGAGATCTACAGGGAGCAGATACGCAGTATTTT | CSARDLQGADTQYF
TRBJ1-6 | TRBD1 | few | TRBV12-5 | TGTGCTAGTGGTTCTCCTACCGGGACAGAGAATTCACCCCTCCACTTT | CASGSPTGTENSPLHF
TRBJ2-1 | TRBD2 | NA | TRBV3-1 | TGTGCCAGCAGCCAAGATCCTAGCGGGAGGGCCGGGTACAATGAGCAGTTCTTC | CASSQDPSGRAGYNEQFF
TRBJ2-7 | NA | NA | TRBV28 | TGTGCCAGCAGTTTTCCCGCGAGACGGAAAGACCACGAGCAGTACTTC | CASSFPARRKDHEQYF
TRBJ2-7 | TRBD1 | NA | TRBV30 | TGTGCCTGTCGACAGGGTCCCTACGAGCAGTACTTC | CACRQGPYEQYF
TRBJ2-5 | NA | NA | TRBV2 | TGTGCCAGCCTACGGGTCCGGCAGGGAATAAGGGTAGAGACCCAGTACTTC | CASLRVRQGIRVETQYF
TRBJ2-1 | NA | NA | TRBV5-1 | TGCGCCAGCAGCTTGGCCGGGCTAAGGAGCTACTCCTACAATGAGCAGTTCTTC | CASSLAGLRSYSYNEQFF
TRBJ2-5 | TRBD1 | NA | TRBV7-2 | TGTGCCAGCAGCCGGGACAGGGGGCCTGAGACCCAGTACTTC | CASSRDRGPETQYF
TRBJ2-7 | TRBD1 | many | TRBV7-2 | TGTGCCAGCAGCTTAAGACAGGGAACCACCGAGCAGTACTTC | CASSLRQGTTEQYF
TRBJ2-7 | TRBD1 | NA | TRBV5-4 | TGTGCCAGCAGCTTGGAGGGTCAGGGGGTCTACGAGCAGTACTTC | CASSLEGQGVYEQYF
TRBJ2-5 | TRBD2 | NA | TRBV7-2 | TGTGCCAGCAGCGTACGGACTAGGTTCCAAGAGACCCAGTACTTC | CASSVRTRFQETQYF